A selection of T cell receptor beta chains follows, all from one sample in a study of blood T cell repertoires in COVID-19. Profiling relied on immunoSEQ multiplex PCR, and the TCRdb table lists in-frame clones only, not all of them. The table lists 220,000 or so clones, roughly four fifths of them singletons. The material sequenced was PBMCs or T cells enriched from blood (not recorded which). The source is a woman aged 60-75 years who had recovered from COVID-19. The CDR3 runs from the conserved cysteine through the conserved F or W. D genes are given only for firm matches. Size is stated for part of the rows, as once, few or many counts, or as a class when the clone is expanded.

CDR3: CASSFSRGPNSPLHF
DNA: TGTGCCAGCAGTTTCTCCCGCGGGCCAAATTCACCCCTCCACTTT
J: TRBJ1-6
V: TRBV27
size: few
length: 15
D: NA

CDR3: CAISESERGIQYF
DNA: TGTGCCATCAGTGAGTCCGAACGGGGCATTCAGTACTTC
J: TRBJ2-4
V: TRBV10-3
size: NA
length: 13
D: NA

CDR3: CASSPITRGPPGERLFF
DNA: TGTGCCAGCAGCCCGATCACAAGAGGGCCACCAGGGGAACGGCTGTTTTTT
J: TRBJ1-4
V: TRBV11-2
size: NA
length: 17
D: NA

CDR3: CATRGTAMNTEAFF
DNA: TGTGCCACCAGAGGGACAGCTATGAACACTGAAGCTTTCTTT
J: TRBJ1-1
V: TRBV19
size: NA
length: 14
D: TRBD1

CDR3: CASSEWTGEIQETQYF
DNA: TGTGCCAGCAGTGAATGGACAGGAGAGATCCAAGAGACCCAGTACTTC
J: TRBJ2-5
V: TRBV25-1
size: NA
length: 16
D: TRBD1

CDR3: CASKAGGTYRTEAFF
DNA: TGTGCCAGTAAGGCAGGGGGTACGTATCGCACTGAAGCTTTCTTT
J: TRBJ1-1
V: TRBV19
size: once
length: 15
D: TRBD1

CDR3: CASSVSGGAVAGELFF
DNA: TGTGCCAGCAGCGTTAGCGGGGGGGCCGTGGCCGGGGAGCTGTTTTTT
J: TRBJ2-2
V: TRBV9
size: NA
length: 16
D: TRBD2

CDR3: CASSYSGPREKLFF
DNA: TGTGCCAGCAGTTACAGCGGTCCCCGGGAAAAACTGTTTTTT
J: TRBJ1-4
V: TRBV6-2/TRBV6-3
size: NA
length: 14
D: NA

CDR3: CASSTRDEQFF
DNA: TGTGCCAGCAGCACGAGGGATGAGCAGTTCTTC
J: TRBJ2-1
V: TRBV9
size: NA
length: 11
D: NA

CDR3: CATSRDRYTEAFF
DNA: TGTGCCACCAGCAGAGATCGGTACACTGAAGCTTTCTTT
J: TRBJ1-1
V: TRBV15
size: NA
length: 13
D: NA

CDR3: CASSPRRDSIPRDEKLFF
DNA: TGTGCCAGCAGCCCCCGGAGGGACTCTATCCCTAGGGATGAAAAACTGTTTTTT
J: TRBJ1-4
V: TRBV11-2
size: few
length: 18
D: NA

CDR3: CASSLGDGGANVLTF
DNA: TGTGCCAGCAGCTTAGGCGACGGGGGGGCCAACGTCCTGACTTTC
J: TRBJ2-6
V: TRBV11-1
size: NA
length: 15
D: NA

CDR3: CASRGASGSADTQYF
DNA: TGTGCCAGCAGGGGGGCTAGCGGGAGTGCAGATACGCAGTATTTT
J: TRBJ2-3
V: TRBV6-5
size: once
length: 15
D: TRBD2

CDR3: CASRLRTGGTEAFF
DNA: TGTGCCAGCAGACTAAGGACAGGGGGCACTGAAGCTTTCTTT
J: TRBJ1-1
V: TRBV11-1
size: once
length: 14
D: TRBD1

CDR3: CASSIYDRPTNEKLFF
DNA: TGTGCCAGCAGCATATATGACAGGCCAACTAATGAAAAACTGTTTTTT
J: TRBJ1-4
V: TRBV5-6
size: NA
length: 16
D: NA

CDR3: CASSSTVNTEAFF
DNA: TGTGCCAGCAGCTCTACAGTGAACACTGAAGCTTTCTTT
J: TRBJ1-1
V: TRBV7-3
size: NA
length: 13
D: NA

CDR3: CASSQVYPNTEAFF
DNA: TGCGCCAGCAGCCAAGTTTATCCGAACACTGAAGCTTTCTTT
J: TRBJ1-1
V: TRBV4-3
size: NA
length: 14
D: NA

CDR3: CASSFVIAGETQYF
DNA: TGTGCCAGCAGCTTCGTAATAGCGGGAGAGACCCAGTACTTC
J: TRBJ2-5
V: TRBV11-2
size: NA
length: 14
D: TRBD2

CDR3: CASGLGDFGYQPQHF
DNA: TGTGCTAGTGGTTTGGGGGACTTCGGGTATCAGCCCCAGCATTTT
J: TRBJ1-5
V: TRBV12-5
size: NA
length: 15
D: NA

CDR3: CASSPRTGKSTEAFF
DNA: TGTGCCAGCAGCCCTCGGACAGGGAAAAGCACTGAAGCTTTCTTT
J: TRBJ1-1
V: TRBV7-8
size: NA
length: 15
D: TRBD1

CDR3: CASSVGTGERNYGYTF
DNA: TGTGCCAGCAGTGTAGGGACAGGGGAAAGGAACTATGGCTACACCTTC
J: TRBJ1-2
V: TRBV6-1
size: NA
length: 16
D: TRBD1

CDR3: CASSFRDRGIGELFF
DNA: TGTGCCAGCAGCTTCCGAGACAGGGGGATCGGGGAGCTGTTTTTT
J: TRBJ2-2
V: TRBV7-8
size: few
length: 15
D: TRBD1

CDR3: CASSLQGVTNTEAFF
DNA: TGTGCCAGCAGCTTACAGGGGGTAACGAACACTGAAGCTTTCTTT
J: TRBJ1-1
V: TRBV7-2
size: NA
length: 15
D: TRBD1